This passage covers 32 T cell receptor beta chains from one sample sequenced in a study of cytomegalovirus exposure and HLA in healthy donors. 60 Vbeta and 13 Jbeta primers were used in PCR. The table came from immunoSEQ multiplex PCR; TCRdb's copy has only in-frame clones and leaves some out. The sample contains about 210,000 clones, about 81% of which appear only once. The sequenced material came from PBMCs. The source is a man aged 35 to 55 in good health and CMV-seropositive.

This clone was recorded only once. This chain links TRBV5-6 with TRBJ2-7, with D maybe TRBD1 (6 bases). Germline CDR1 reads SGHDT; CDR2 reads YYEEEE. The CDR3 sequence is 15 residues long. V shed 4 bases and J shed 5 bases, with 19 bases lying between them. This CDR3 is CASSTVTGNSDEQYF. The CDR3, as DNA: TGTGCCAGCAGCACAGTAACAGGGAATAGTGACGAGCAGTACTTC.

The chain recombines TRBV15 with TRBJ1-1; D is unresolved. The CDR3 contains 14 residues. Trimming left V 3 bases short and J 6 bases short, with 14 bases between. The germline V gene encodes CDR1 LNHNV and CDR2 YYDKDF (reference sequence). The CDR3 coding sequence is TGTGCCACCAGCAGCCCGGTCTGGCGGCCTGAAGCTTTCTTT. Its translation: CATSSPVWRPEAFF. The whole variable domain, filled in from reference TRBV15 and TRBJ1-1, reads DAMVIQNPRYQVTQFGKPVTLSCSQTLNHNVMYWYQQKSSQAPKLLFHYYDKDFNNEADTPDNFQSRRPNTSFCFLDIRSPGLGDTAMYLCATSSPVWRPEAFFGQGTRLTVV.

This clone occurred once. The rearrangement links TRBV7-8 to TRBJ2-7, with TRBD1 matching over 8 bases. V shed 4 bases and J 5 bases; nucleotides not matched to a gene: 4. The germline V gene encodes CDR1 SGHVS and CDR2 FQNEAQ. The CDR3 has 13 amino acids. The CDR3, as DNA: TGTGCCAGCAGCTGGGACAGGTCCCACGAGCAGTACTTC. Translation: CASSWDRSHEQYF.

The V and J genes are TRBV5-1 and TRBJ2-1, with D hard to call. The CDR3 consists of 13 residues. V lost 0 bases to trimming and J lost 10 bases, with 11 bases between them. Looked up from germline, CDR1 is SGHRS and CDR2 is YFSETQ. The CDR3 sequence is CASSLVDQAEQFF. The CDR3 nucleotides are TGCGCCAGCAGCTTGGTAGATCAGGCCGAGCAGTTCTTC.

The chain employs TRBV7-2 and TRBJ1-4, with D maybe TRBD1 (6 bases). Trimming pared 0 bases from V and 4 bases from J, leaving 9 bases between. The CDR3 runs 15 residues. Looked up from germline, CDR1 is SGHTA and CDR2 is FQGNSA. CDR3 DNA: TGTGCCAGCAGCTTAGCAGGGGGGGGTAATGAAAAACTGTTTTTT. Protein: CASSLAGGGNEKLFF.

The genes are TRBV30 and TRBJ2-2, with D tentatively TRBD2 (6 bases). CDR3 length: 13 residues. V lost 0 bases, J lost 7 bases, and 9 bases lay in between. Germline values: CDR1 GTSNPN, CDR2 SVGIG (reference sequence). DNA for the CDR3: TGTGCCTGGAGTGTCATGGAGGGCGGGGAGCTGTTTTTT. It specifies CAWSVMEGGELFF.

V usage is TRBV5-5 and J usage is TRBJ2-1; TRBD2 matches at 11 bases. The germline V gene has CDR1 SGHKS and CDR2 YYEKEE (reference sequence). Trimming took 5 bases from V and 2 from J; bases not matched to a gene: 6. This CDR3 region has 16 residues. The CDR3 DNA is TGTGCCAGCAGTCCTCCGGGACTAGCGGCCTACAATGAGCAGTTCTTC. Translated, it gives CASSPPGLAAYNEQFF. The full variable domain, its missing parts supplied by reference TRBV5-5 and TRBJ2-1, is DAGVTQSPTHLIKTRGQQVTLRCSPISGHKSVSWYQQVLGQGPQFIFQYYEKEERGRGNFPDRFSARQFPNYSSELNVNALLLGDSALYLCASSPPGLAAYNEQFFGPGTRLTVL.

The chain couples TRBV7-2 to TRBJ2-3; 7 bases are shared with TRBD2. This CDR3 is built from 14 residues. V was pared by 3 bases and J by 5 bases, with 5 bases of the junction left unmatched. Germline V gene sequence: CDR1 SGHTA, CDR2 FQGNSA. CDR3 DNA: TGTGCCAGCAGCTTGGCGGCGGGAGAAGATACGCAGTATTTT. Protein: CASSLAAGEDTQYF.

The gene calls are TRBV28 and TRBJ1-1, with a weak D call TRBD1 (6 bases). Germline CDR1 MDHEN, CDR2 SYDVKM. This CDR3 region has 18 residues. Between the trimmed V and J ends, which lost 5 bases and 3 bases, there was a span of 25 bases. For the CDR3, the DNA is TGTGCCAGCAGTACGAATCGCATCGAGGGGGTGGCGGACACTGAAGCTTTCTTT. Protein: CASSTNRIEGVADTEAFF.

The chain carries TRBV5-1 and TRBJ1-1; a weak D match, TRBD1 (6 bases). This CDR3 comprises 15 residues. CDR1 and CDR2 (germline): SGHRS, YFSETQ. Trimming pared 0 bases from V and 5 bases from J, leaving 14 bases between. The CDR3 nucleotides are TGCGCCAGCAGCTTGGGGAACACAGGGATAACTGAAGCTTTCTTT. Translating it yields CASSLGNTGITEAFF.

The gene calls are TRBV27 and TRBJ2-2; the match to TRBD2 covers 7 bases. The CDR3 runs to 12 residues. The V gene's germline CDR1 is MNHEY and CDR2 SMNVEV (reference sequence). After removal of 8 bases from V and 6 bases from J, the junction contained 3 bases not matched to a gene. CDR3 amino acids: CASGGVPGELFF. CDR3 nucleotide sequence: TGTGCCAGCGGGGGGGTGCCCGGGGAGCTGTTTTTT.

About this clone itself: Other nucleotide sequences from this sample produce the same CDR3. The gene calls are TRBV10-3 and TRBJ2-7; possible D gene TRBD1, 6 bases. The V gene's germline CDR1 is ENHRY and CDR2 SYGVKD. The CDR3 is 13 amino acids. V dropped 3 bases and J dropped 2 bases, with 8 bases sitting between them. CDR3 residues: CAISEGQTYEQYF. In DNA form, the CDR3 reads TGTGCCATCAGTGAAGGACAGACCTACGAGCAGTACTTC.

Of note for this clone: The sample has other DNA sequences that encode this CDR3 too. This chain uses TRBV18 with TRBJ1-1; 7 bases map to TRBD1. Per germline, CDR1 KGHSH and CDR2 LQKENI. Trimming cost V 2 bases and J 1 base; bases outside gene matches: 7. The CDR3 consists of 16 residues. The chain's CDR3 is CASSPLGTGENTEAFF. CDR3 sequence (DNA): TGTGCCAGCTCACCATTAGGTACAGGGGAGAACACTGAAGCTTTCTTT.

This sequence joins TRBV6-5 and TRBJ2-7; 8 bases are a match to TRBD2. Trimming cost V 4 bases and J 1 base; bases outside gene matches: 0. Germline CDR1 reads MNHEY; CDR2 reads SVGAGI. CDR3 length: 13 amino acids. The CDR3 DNA reads as TGTGCCAGCAGTTCTAGCGGGTCCTACGAGCAGTACTTC. Translated: CASSSSGSYEQYF.

The chain carries TRBV9 and TRBJ2-1; 12 bases fit TRBD2. Losses at the gene ends were 3 bases for V and 5 bases for J; bases not matched to a gene: 3. Germline V gives CDR1 SGDLS, CDR2 YYNGEE. The CDR3 sequence is 15 residues long. As DNA, the CDR3 is TGTGCCAGCAGCGCCCTAGCGGGAGGGAACAATGAGCAGTTCTTC. Protein sequence: CASSALAGGNNEQFF.

This clone has just one count. This chain connects TRBV18 to TRBJ1-1, with 9 bases identical to TRBD1. Trimming took 1 base from V and 8 from J; bases not matched to a gene: 5. Germline values: CDR1 KGHSH, CDR2 LQKENI. The CDR3 length is 14 residues. The CDR3 spells CASSPQRQGDEAFF. CDR3 bases: TGTGCCAGCTCACCACAGAGACAGGGGGACGAAGCTTTCTTT.

The gene calls are TRBV7-2 and TRBJ1-2; D is undetermined. CDR3 size: 13 residues. Trimming stripped 4 bases from V and 8 bases from J, with 14 bases between. Germline V CDR1 and CDR2: SGHTA, FQGNSA. Here the CDR3 reads CASSYTSVGGYTF. The CDR3 nucleotides are TGTGCCAGCAGCTACACTAGTGTGGGCGGCTACACCTTC. The whole variable domain, filled in from reference TRBV7-2 and TRBJ1-2, reads GAGVSQSPSNKVTEKGKDVELRCDPISGHTALYWYRQSLGQGLEFLIYFQGNSAPDKSGLPSDRFSAERTGGSVSTLTIQRTQQEDSAVYLCASSYTSVGGYTFGSGTRLTVV.

The V and J genes are TRBV7-9 and TRBJ2-1; D not resolved. Trimming took 0 bases from V and 0 from J, leaving 9 bases between them. In germline, CDR1 is SEHNR, CDR2 FQNEAQ (reference sequence). CDR3 size: 16 residues. CDR3 nucleotide sequence: TGTGCCAGCAGCTTAGCGTTGCGGAGCTCCTACAATGAGCAGTTCTTC. Translation gives CASSLALRSSYNEQFF. Together with reference TRBV7-9 and TRBJ2-1, the CDR3 gives the full variable domain: DTGVSQNPRHKITKRGQNVTFRCDPISEHNRLYWYRQTLGQGPEFLTYFQNEAQLEKSRLLSDRFSAERPKGSFSTLEIQRTEQGDSAMYLCASSLALRSSYNEQFFGPGTRLTVL.

V gene TRBV18 combines with J gene TRBJ1-1; 7 bases match TRBD1. Germline V gene lookup returns CDR1 KGHSH and CDR2 LQKENI. The CDR3 runs to 14 residues. V dropped 2 bases and J dropped 5; count of bases not matched to a gene: 5. The CDR3 reads CASSPSQGVTEAFF. CDR3 sequence (DNA): TGTGCCAGCTCACCATCGCAGGGGGTGACTGAAGCTTTCTTT.

This clone appeared a single time. This rearrangement joins TRBV7-8 to TRBJ2-7, with TRBD1 matching 7 bases. V gave up 5 bases and J gave up 0 bases; unmatched junction bases: 7. The CDR3 spans 15 residues. CDR1 is SGHVS and CDR2 is FQNEAQ in the germline V gene. As DNA, the CDR3 is TGTGCCAGCAGCACGACAGGGCTTGCCTCCTACGAGCAGTACTTC. Its translation: CASSTTGLASYEQYF.

This chain joins TRBV7-9 and TRBJ2-7, with D tentatively TRBD1 (6 bases). The CDR3 is 17 amino acids. Trimming stripped 0 bases from V and 4 bases from J, with 19 bases between. Per germline, CDR1 SEHNR and CDR2 FQNEAQ (reference sequence). CDR3 in amino acids: CASSLASAGELIYEQYV. Here the CDR3 DNA reads TGTGCCAGCAGCTTAGCGTCGGCAGGGGAGTTAATTTACGAGCAGTACGTC.

V gene TRBV13 combines with J gene TRBJ2-7; 10 nucleotides align to TRBD2. Trimming cost V 4 bases and J 2 bases; bases outside gene matches: 2. The CDR3 consists of 14 residues. Germline CDR1 is PRHDT and CDR2 is FYEKMQ (reference sequence). DNA of the CDR3: TGTGCCAGCAGCTGGACTAGCGGCACCTACGAGCAGTACTTC. Translated, it gives CASSWTSGTYEQYF.

J is TRBJ2-7 and V is TRBV11-3; D ambiguous. The CDR3 extends over 17 amino acids. Germline V gives CDR1 SGHNT, CDR2 YENEEA. V lost 0 bases and J lost 0, with 15 bases in between. As DNA, the CDR3 is TGTGCCAGCAGCTTAGATTGGGTACGTCACAGCTCCTACGAGCAGTACTTC. This translates into CASSLDWVRHSSYEQYF.

The CDR3 reads CASSEITANNEQFF. CDR3 coding DNA: TGTGCCAGCAGCGAGATTACCGCTAACAATGAGCAGTTCTTC. The chain is built from TRBV7-3 and TRBJ2-1; D call uncertain. V shed 5 bases and J shed 5 bases, with 13 bases lying between them. There are 14 residues in the CDR3. Germline V gene data show CDR1 as SGHTA and CDR2 as FQGTGA.

V is TRBV4-2 and J is TRBJ2-5; D may be TRBD2 (6 bases). CDR3 size: 17 residues. The germline V gene has CDR1 LGHNA and CDR2 YNFKEQ. V was shortened by 0 bases and J by 2 bases, with 16 bases between the two germline ends. CDR3 loop: CASSQEGWSGSQETQYF. In DNA form, the CDR3 reads TGTGCCAGCAGCCAAGAAGGTTGGAGCGGGTCTCAAGAGACCCAGTACTTC.

The J gene is TRBJ2-5, the V gene TRBV5-1; D is unclear. The CDR3 is 15 amino acids. V was cut by 0 bases and J by 1 base, with 10 bases left in between. Germline CDR1 and CDR2: SGHRS and YFSETQ. The CDR3 sequence is CASSLGLGVQETQYF. CDR3 coding DNA: TGCGCCAGCAGCTTGGGTCTGGGCGTCCAAGAGACCCAGTACTTC.

This clone was detected once. The chain couples TRBV19 to TRBJ1-1; D ambiguous. This CDR3 comprises 16 residues. Germline values: CDR1 LNHDA, CDR2 SQIVND (reference sequence). Trimming left V 4 bases short and J 0 bases short, with 15 bases between. CDR3 protein: CASSNGFRIMNTEAFF. DNA for the CDR3: TGTGCCAGTAGTAATGGCTTCAGGATCATGAACACTGAAGCTTTCTTT.

The chain couples TRBV5-6 to TRBJ2-2; D ambiguous. The CDR3 is 17 residues long. The germline V gene has CDR1 SGHDT and CDR2 YYEEEE. Trimming stripped 1 base from V and 4 bases from J, with 17 bases between. CDR3 DNA: TGTGCCAGCAGCTTGATAGAAGGAAGCGCTCGCACCGGGGAGCTGTTTTTT. Its translation is CASSLIEGSARTGELFF. The full variable domain, completed using reference TRBV5-6 and TRBJ2-2, is DAGVTQSPTHLIKTRGQQVTLRCSPKSGHDTVSWYQQALGQGPQFIFQYYEEEERQRGNFPDRFSGHQFPNYSSELNVNALLLGDSALYLCASSLIEGSARTGELFFGEGSRLTVL.

This clone was observed once. The chain combines TRBV5-1 with TRBJ2-1; TRBD2 agrees at 9 bases. The germline V gene encodes CDR1 SGHRS and CDR2 YFSETQ. J gave up 6 bases and V 4 bases, and 8 bases lay outside the gene matches. The CDR3 extends over 15 amino acids. In DNA, the CDR3 is TGCGCCAGCAGCAACCTAGCGGGACTGGCCAATGAGCAGTTCTTC. It translates to CASSNLAGLANEQFF.

This clone was counted between two and nine times. V gene TRBV2 combines with J gene TRBJ1-5; D not certain. Germline V gives CDR1 SNHLY, CDR2 FYNNEI. Trimming took 5 bases from V and 0 from J, leaving 2 bases between them. This CDR3 contains 12 residues. The CDR3 sequence: CASSYSNQPQHF. The CDR3 DNA is TGTGCCAGCAGTTATAGCAATCAGCCCCAGCATTTT.

In this sample, this clone turned up many times. The chain couples TRBV6-6 to TRBJ1-1; unclear D gene. Germline V CDR1 and CDR2: MNHNY, SVGAGI (reference sequence). This CDR3 spans 13 amino acids. Deletions cut 10 bases from V and 1 base from J, with 13 bases between. The CDR3 DNA follows: TGTGCCATCCTACCCCAGGAGAACACTGAAGCTTTCTTT. This gives the protein CAILPQENTEAFF.

The chain joins TRBV19 to TRBJ1-5; D is unresolved. Germline-derived CDR1 and CDR2 are LNHDA and SQIVND (reference sequence). The ends were cut back, 7 bases at V and 0 bases at J, with 10 bases in the middle. The CDR3 contains 14 residues. The CDR3 spells CASTTKYSNQPQHF. The CDR3 DNA sequence: TGTGCCAGTACCACAAAGTATAGCAATCAGCCCCAGCATTTT.